Below, one T cell receptor (beta chain) is given with its context. Its antigen is currently unknown. This specimen belongs to a study of CD8 T cells in ankylosing spondylitis. Study observations and caveats: Seemingly distinctive of ankylosing spondylitis blood was a TCR beta motif formed by eight highly homologous variants. Significant enrichment of disease-linked clones was reportedly seen in matched ankylosing spondylitis synovial fluid.

Per the germline V gene, CDR1 is SGHVS and CDR2 is FNYEAQ. This CDR3 comprises 17 residues. The V end was cut by 0 bases, the J end by 4 bases, with 17 bases between. Each TCR beta library was made by quantitative 5'-RACE that incorporated molecular barcodes. In TCRdb, the 5' RACE reads were re-called with MiXCR into one record per CDR3 protein. This sample yields fewer than 650,000 distinct CDR3 sequences, of which about 12% are seen a single time; 6.8% belongs to the top ten. This clonotype was obtained from a male donor with ankylosing spondylitis. The sequenced sample consisted of blood, either unsorted or a sorted T cell fraction (not recorded which). The chain couples TRBV7-6 to TRBJ2-3; D ambiguous. In DNA, the CDR3 is TGTGCCAGCAGCTTAGCGAGAACAAACCGTCGGGCAGATACGCAGTATTTT. Encoded protein: CASSLARTNRRADTQYF.